This T cell receptor beta chain was retrieved from a study of regulatory T cells in long-lasting Graves disease. This sample's time point: newly diagnosed GD, antithyroid drugs for less than 3 months. Construction of the TCR library relied on RNA isolated from PBMCs. According to the study, TCR beta libraries were built with iRepertoire HTBI primers and CDR3-region Arm-PCR. Using its own MiXCR run on the multiplex PCR reads, TCRdb lists one record per CDR3 protein. The data show 450,000 to 500,000 distinct CDR3 sequences, roughly 15% seen once. This clonotype was observed many times. This CDR3 spans 15 amino acids. The J segment lost 5 bases and the V segment lost 5 bases, leaving 8 bases of the junction unmatched. Germline CDR1 and CDR2: SGHAT and FQNNGV. These data were also reused for a study on T cells in Graves' hyperthyroidism and ophthalmopathy. That publication notes: The TCR CDR3 was amplified in a first-round RT-PCR using the HTBI primer set.

This chain joins TRBV11-2 and TRBJ2-5; 10 bases align to TRBD1. This sample comprised peripheral blood mononuclear cells (PBMCs), obtained at new diagnosis, from a patient treated with antithyroid drugs. This TCR was recovered from a man between 40 and 49 years old with Graves disease. The CDR3 coding sequence is TGTGCCAGCAGCATGGACAGGGGGAATCTGGAGACCCAGTACTTC. As protein: CASSMDRGNLETQYF. Full variable domain (remainder filled in from reference TRBV11-2 and TRBJ2-5): EAGVAQSPRYKIIEKRQSVAFWCNPISGHATLYWYQQILGQGPKLLIQFQNNGVVDDSQLPKDRFSAERLKGVDSTLKIQPAKLEDSAVYLCASSMDRGNLETQYFGPGTRLLVL.